This TCR beta chain came from a study of blood T cell repertoires in COVID-19. Study information: PBMCs, B-cell-depleted T cells, or T cells were the source of the cDNA or gDNA that made up the material.

Clones were sequenced by immunoSEQ multiplex PCR, and TCRdb holds only the in-frame ones, with some missing. The sample has nearly 350,000 clones, about 90% seen once; the top ten hold less than 3.5%. V was clipped by 4 bases and J by 7 bases; unmatched bases: 7. There are 15 residues in the CDR3. Looked up from germline, CDR1 is MNHEY and CDR2 is SVGAGI. The origin of this receptor is a woman aged 18-35 years who had recovered from COVID-19. The specimen was peripheral blood. The chain couples TRBV6-5 to TRBJ2-1, with 10 bases lining up with TRBD2. CDR3 nucleotides: TGTGCCAGCAGTTCTCCGGGACTAGCGTTTAATGAGCAGTTCTTC. Its protein is CASSSPGLAFNEQFF.